The 9 T cell receptor beta chains reported below all come from one sample, sequenced in a study of T cell repertoires in cytomegalovirus infection. TCRdb passed the reads through MiXCR, listing each CDR3 protein once. The table has some 240,000 distinct CDR3 sequences, 17% seen once. Sequencing was done on a sample of CD8+ T cells from PBMCs. Receptors originate from a human donor in good health (CMV status not recorded). Some clones in this sample may be carry-over from other donors' samples.

A few counts support this clonotype. V is TRBV20-1 and J is TRBJ2-7; D ambiguous. The V and J ends lost 4 bases and 3 bases respectively, with 19 bases between them. The CDR3 extends over 15 amino acids. Germline CDR1 and CDR2: DFQATT and SNEGSKA (reference sequence). CDR3 nucleotide sequence: TGCAGTGCTACCCCTCTCTCCCAGAGCCTCTACGAGCAGTACTTC. Its translation: CSATPLSQSLYEQYF.

A word on this clonotype: A much larger clone lies one base from this, so it may be a read error. The J gene is TRBJ2-1, the V gene TRBV11-2; D gene ambiguous. V was pared by 0 bases and J by 10 bases, with 1 base between. The germline CDR1 and CDR2 sequences are SGHAT and FQNNGV. This CDR3 has 10 amino acids. CDR3 sequence: CASSLEEQFF. The CDR3 DNA reads TGTGCCAGCAGCTTAGAGGAGCAGTTCTTC.

This clonotype was observed at least ten times. This sequence joins TRBV5-5 and TRBJ2-1; TRBD2 aligns across 10 bases. Losses at the gene ends were 1 base for V and 8 bases for J; bases not matched to a gene: 9. The CDR3 sequence is 16 residues long. The V gene's germline CDR1 is SGHKS and CDR2 YYEKEE (reference sequence). The CDR3 nucleotides read TGTGCCAGCAGCTTGTGGAGCGGGGGGGGCGGAGATGAGCAGTTCTTC. This codes for CASSLWSGGGGDEQFF.

The V and J genes are TRBV7-9 and TRBJ1-2, with D perhaps matching TRBD1 (5 bases). Per the germline V gene, CDR1 is SEHNR and CDR2 is FQNEAQ (reference sequence). V shed 6 bases and J shed 0 bases, with 20 bases lying between them. CDR3 length equals 17 residues. The CDR3 loop reads CASRSGSEGRANYGYTF. As DNA, the CDR3 is TGTGCCAGCAGATCTGGGTCCGAGGGACGAGCTAACTATGGCTACACCTTC.

The table lists this clonotype with many counts. The CDR3 sequence: CASSPGADEQYF. The DNA of the CDR3 is TGTGCCAGCAGTCCCGGGGCGGACGAGCAGTACTTC. The rearrangement links TRBV2 to TRBJ2-7; D possibly matches TRBD1 or TRBD2 (5 bases each). V lost 5 bases, J lost 5 bases, and 10 bases lay in between. The CDR3 is 12 residues long. Germline V gene data show CDR1 as SNHLY and CDR2 as FYNNEI.

This rearrangement joins TRBV7-9 to TRBJ2-7, with D possibly matching TRBD2 (6 bases). The CDR3 contains 15 residues. V was cut by 5 bases and J by 0 bases, with 14 bases left in between. The V gene's germline CDR1 is SEHNR and CDR2 FQNEAQ (reference sequence). The DNA for the CDR3 is TGTGCCAGCAGCCTCTCTTCGGGACTCTCCTACGAGCAGTACTTC. Translated, it gives CASSLSSGLSYEQYF.

This clonotype occurred many times. The V call is TRBV12-3 or TRBV12-4, the J call TRBJ2-7, with 9 bases lining up with TRBD1. The CDR3 is 14 amino acids. J gave up 3 bases and V 5 bases, and 5 bases lay outside the gene matches. The CDR3 coding sequence is TGTGCCAGCAGTCAACAGGGGGCGGACTACGAGCAGTACTTC. Its protein is CASSQQGADYEQYF.

The rearrangement links TRBV9 to TRBJ1-2, with D tentatively TRBD1 (5 bases). Germline V lookup: CDR1 SGDLS, CDR2 YYNGEE. The CDR3 loop spans 16 amino acids. The ends were cut back, 0 bases at V and 3 bases at J, with 15 bases in the middle. The CDR3 sequence is CASSVDPQVVDYGYTF. CDR3 coding DNA: TGTGCCAGCAGCGTAGATCCACAGGTTGTTGACTATGGCTACACCTTC.

This clonotype was seen a handful of times. As DNA, the CDR3 is TGTGCCAGCAGCCCGAGACGGATGGGTCCAAACACTGAAGCTTTCTTT. This gives the protein CASSPRRMGPNTEAFF. The V call is TRBV13, the J call TRBJ1-1; D call uncertain. CDR1 and CDR2 from the germline V gene are PRHDT and FYEKMQ (reference sequence). This CDR3 has 16 amino acids. Trimming pared 5 bases from V and 2 bases from J, leaving 18 bases between.